The clone carrying this T cell receptor beta chain was picked up a small number of times. The sample comes from a study of molecular identifiers for immune sequencing clone quantification. The CDR3 loop spans 16 amino acids. The V and J ends lost 5 bases and 4 bases, in that order; junction bases with no gene match: 10. Germline-derived CDR1 and CDR2 are MNHEY and SMNVEV (reference sequence). TCRdb redid the calling of the PCR reads with MiXCR, one entry per CDR3 protein. The sample lists about 510,000 distinct CDR3 sequences, around 23% seen once, with 0.7% to 0.9% in the top ten. The source is a human donor in good health. Some libraries in this study had Jurkat cell RNA spiked in. Sequencing used naive CD8+ T cells from blood, with Jurkat cell RNA spiked in. Stated subset: FACS-sorted CD8+CD4-CCR7+CD45RA+ naive T cells. The rearrangement joins TRBV27 to TRBJ2-3; 9 nucleotides agree with TRBD2. The CDR3 DNA is TGTGCCAGCAGTCAAAACTTAGCGGGAGAGGCAGATACGCAGTATTTT. This codes for CASSQNLAGEADTQYF.